This record looks at one TCR beta chain sequence and its context. The data are from a study of T cell repertoires in cytomegalovirus infection. In the study overall: TCR beta signatures that were public indicated CMV infection and matching HLA type.

TCRdb passed the reads through MiXCR, listing each CDR3 protein once. The sample lists about 140,000 distinct CDR3 sequences, about 6.5% occurring once. The CDR3 contains 14 residues. Between the trimmed V and J ends, which lost 2 bases and 4 bases, there was a span of 8 bases. Per the germline V gene, CDR1 is KGHDR and CDR2 is SFDVKD. The TCR comes from a human donor in good health (CMV status not recorded). Some clones in this sample may be carry-over from other donors' samples. The chain joins TRBV24-1 to TRBJ2-1, with D possibly being TRBD1 (6 bases). Material: PBMCs. CDR3 protein: CATSDSGQYNEQFF. The CDR3 DNA reads as TGTGCCACCAGTGATTCCGGACAGTACAATGAGCAGTTCTTC.